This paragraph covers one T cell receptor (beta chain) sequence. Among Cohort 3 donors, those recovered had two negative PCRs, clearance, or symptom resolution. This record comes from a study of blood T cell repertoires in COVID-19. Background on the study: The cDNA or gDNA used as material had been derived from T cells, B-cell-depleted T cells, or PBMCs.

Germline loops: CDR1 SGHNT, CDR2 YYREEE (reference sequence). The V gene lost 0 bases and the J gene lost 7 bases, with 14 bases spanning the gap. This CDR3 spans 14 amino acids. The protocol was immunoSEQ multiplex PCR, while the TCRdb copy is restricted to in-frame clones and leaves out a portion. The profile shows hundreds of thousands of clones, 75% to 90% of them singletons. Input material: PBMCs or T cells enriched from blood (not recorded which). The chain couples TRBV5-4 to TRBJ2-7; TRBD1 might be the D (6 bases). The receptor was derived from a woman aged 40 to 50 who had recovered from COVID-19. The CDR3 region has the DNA TGTGCCAGCAGCTTGGACAGGGCGGCCTGGGAGCAGTACTTC. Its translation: CASSLDRAAWEQYF. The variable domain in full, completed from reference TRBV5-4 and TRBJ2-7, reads ETGVTQSPTHLIKTRGQQVTLRCSSQSGHNTVSWYQQALGQGPQFIFQYYREEENGRGNFPPRFSGLQFPNYSSELNVNALELDDSALYLCASSLDRAAWEQYFGPGTRLTVT.